This TCR beta chain was sequenced in a study of blood T cell repertoires in COVID-19. As for the study in general: The study drew acute and convalescent COVID-19 samples from the United States, Italy and Spain. The analysed material was cDNA or gDNA that came from T cells, B-cell-depleted T cells, or PBMCs.

Repertoires were generated with immunoSEQ multiplex PCR, while TCRdb's copy carries only in-frame clones and drops some. The table has about 270,000 clones, about 87% seen once. V was shortened by 4 bases and J by 3 bases, with 14 bases between the two germline ends. The CDR3 covers 15 residues. Germline loops: CDR1 LGHNT, CDR2 FRNRAP. Sequenced: PBMCs or T cells enriched from blood (not recorded which). The chain joins TRBV12-5 to TRBJ2-3, with D possibly TRBD2 on 6 matching bases. This TCR derives from a woman aged 45-60 years who had recovered from COVID-19. The CDR3 DNA is TGTGCTAGTGGTTCGGGCGGCGGGGTAACAGATACGCAGTATTTT. Amino acids: CASGSGGGVTDTQYF. The full variable domain, with the rest looked up from reference TRBV12-5 and TRBJ2-3, is DARVTQTPRHKVTEMGQEVTMRCQPILGHNTVFWYRQTMMQGLELLAYFRNRAPLDDSGMPKDRFSAEMPDATLATLKIQPSEPRDSAVYFCASGSGGGVTDTQYFGPGTRLTVL.